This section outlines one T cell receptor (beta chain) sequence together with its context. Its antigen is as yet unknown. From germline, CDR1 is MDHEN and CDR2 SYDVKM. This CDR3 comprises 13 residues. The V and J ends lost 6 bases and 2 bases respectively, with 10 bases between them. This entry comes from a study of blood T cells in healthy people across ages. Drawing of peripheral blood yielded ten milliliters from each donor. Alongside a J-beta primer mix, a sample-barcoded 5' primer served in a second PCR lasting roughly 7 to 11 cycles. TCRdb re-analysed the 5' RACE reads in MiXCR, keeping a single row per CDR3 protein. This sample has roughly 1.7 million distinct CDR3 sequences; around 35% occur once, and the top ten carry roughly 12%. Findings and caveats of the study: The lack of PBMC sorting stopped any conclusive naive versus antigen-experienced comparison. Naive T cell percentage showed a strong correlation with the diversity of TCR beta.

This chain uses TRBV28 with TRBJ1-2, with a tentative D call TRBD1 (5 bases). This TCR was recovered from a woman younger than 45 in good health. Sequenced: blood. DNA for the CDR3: TGTGCCAGCAGGATAGGGGAGAACTATGGCTACACCTTC. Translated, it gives CASRIGENYGYTF.